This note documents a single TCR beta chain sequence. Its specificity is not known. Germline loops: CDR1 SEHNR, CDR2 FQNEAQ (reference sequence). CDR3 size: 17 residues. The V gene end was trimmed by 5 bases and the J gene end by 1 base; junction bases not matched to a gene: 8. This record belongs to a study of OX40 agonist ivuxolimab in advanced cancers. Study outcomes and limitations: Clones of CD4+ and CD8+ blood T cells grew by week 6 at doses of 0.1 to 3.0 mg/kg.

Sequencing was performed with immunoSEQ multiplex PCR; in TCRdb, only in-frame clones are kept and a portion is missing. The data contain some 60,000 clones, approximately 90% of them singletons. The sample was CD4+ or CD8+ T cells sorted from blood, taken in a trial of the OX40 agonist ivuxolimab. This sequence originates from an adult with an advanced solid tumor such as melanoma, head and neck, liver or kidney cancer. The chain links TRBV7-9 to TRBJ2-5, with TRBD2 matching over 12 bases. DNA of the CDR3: TGTGCCAGCAGCCCTAGCGGGAGGGCCCCCCTCCAAGAGACCCAGTACTTC. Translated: CASSPSGRAPLQETQYF. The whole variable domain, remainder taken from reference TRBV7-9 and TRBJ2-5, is DTGVSQNPRHKITKRGQNVTFRCDPISEHNRLYWYRQTLGQGPEFLTYFQNEAQLEKSRLLSDRFSAERPKGSFSTLEIQRTEQGDSAMYLCASSPSGRAPLQETQYFGPGTRLLVL.